The rows below give T cell receptor beta chains drawn from one sample of a study of shared clonotypes between healthy human individuals. Clones were sequenced by immunoSEQ multiplex PCR, and TCRdb holds only the in-frame ones, with some missing. Among around 2.1 million clones listed, approximately 96% were seen once. Sample: naive CD4+ T cells sorted from blood. These TCRs come from a man younger than 30 in good health. CDR3s include the opening cysteine and the closing phenylalanine or tryptophan. The D gene is left open where the match is weak. Rows may omit the clone size; those that give it use once, few, many or a size class.

>TRBV7-8|once|TRBJ2-1|TRBD2
TGTGCCAGCAGCATCCCTAGCGGGCCCGACTACAATGAGCAGTTCTTC
CASSIPSGPDYNEQFF
>TRBV11-2|-|TRBJ1-6|TRBD1
TGTGCCAGCAGCTTAGAGACAGGGCTTTATTCACCCCTCCACTTT
CASSLETGLYSPLHF
>TRBV2|-|TRBJ2-2|-
TGTGCCAGCAGTCAAAGCTGGGGGTCGAGCGGGGAGCTGTTTTTT
CASSQSWGSSGELFF
>TRBV5-4|-|TRBJ1-1|-
TGTGCCAGCAGCCCCAGACAGGACGGGTTGAACACTGAAGCTTTCTTT
CASSPRQDGLNTEAFF
>TRBV5-1|-|TRBJ2-3|TRBD1
TGCGCCAGCACCCCAGGGGGACCTGATTGGTGGGGTACAGATACGCAGTATTTT
CASTPGGPDWWGTDTQYF
>TRBV2|-|TRBJ1-1|-
TGTGCCAGCAGTGATGAGGTTAACACTGAAGCTTTCTTT
CASSDEVNTEAFF
>TRBV6-1|-|TRBJ1-3|-
TGTGCCAGCAGTGAACCCGGGTATCAAACCTTCTCTGGAAACACCATATATTTT
CASSEPGYQTFSGNTIYF
>TRBV25-1|-|TRBJ2-3|-
TGTGCCAGCAGTGAACTCTCGGGAGTCCCCACAGATACGCAGTATTTT
CASSELSGVPTDTQYF
>TRBV4-1|-|TRBJ1-1|TRBD1
TGCGCCAGCAGCCAAGATAAGTTAGGGACAGGCGGGGAAGCTTTCTTT
CASSQDKLGTGGEAFF
>TRBV18|-|TRBJ1-1|TRBD1
TGTGCCAGCTCTGGACAGGGCCATCTCGACACTGAAGCTTTCTTT
CASSGQGHLDTEAFF
>TRBV7-9|-|TRBJ1-4|-
TGTGCCAGCAGCTTCGGGGTAGGGGATGAAAAACTGTTTTTT
CASSFGVGDEKLFF
>TRBV4-3|-|TRBJ2-3|TRBD2
TGCGCCAGCAGCCAAGGCGGAACTAGCGGCACAGATACGCAGTATTTT
CASSQGGTSGTDTQYF
>TRBV11-2|-|TRBJ1-5|-
TGTGCCAGCAGCCCCGGCGGAGACAGACCTTTTGAGCCCCAGCATTTT
CASSPGGDRPFEPQHF
>TRBV7-9|-|TRBJ1-6|TRBD1
TGTGCCAGCAGCTTAGCCCCGACAGGGGGCTCACCCCTCCACTTT
CASSLAPTGGSPLHF
>TRBV30|-|TRBJ2-5|TRBD2
TGTGCCTGGAGTATTCGTCCTAGCGGACAAGAGACCCAGTACTTC
CAWSIRPSGQETQYF
>TRBV5-1|-|TRBJ2-5|TRBD1
TGCGCCAGCAGCACCGACGGACAGGGCCAAGAGACCCAGTACTTC
CASSTDGQGQETQYF
>TRBV20-1|-|TRBJ2-1|-
TGCAGTGCCACGACAGGTGAGCAGTTCTTC
CSATTGEQFF
>TRBV14|once|TRBJ2-7|TRBD2
TGTGCCAGCAGCCAAGGCCTATGGGGGGGCGAGCAGTACTTC
CASSQGLWGGEQYF
>TRBV4-1|-|TRBJ1-1|-
TGCGCCAGCAGCCCAGGAGGTAAGGGAAAGAACACTGAAGCTTTCTTT
CASSPGGKGKNTEAFF
>TRBV10-3|-|TRBJ1-1|TRBD1
TGTGCCATCAGGGGACAGGGCTACCCCATGAACACTGAAGCTTTCTTT
CAIRGQGYPMNTEAFF
>TRBV7-2|-|TRBJ1-1|TRBD1
TGTGCCAGCAGCTTTCAAGGGGGCCTGGACACTGAAGCTTTCTTT
CASSFQGGLDTEAFF
>TRBV10-3|-|TRBJ1-1|-
TGTGCCATCAGTGAGCTTACCGGAGGGACTGAAGCTTTCTTT
CAISELTGGTEAFF
>TRBV5-1|once|TRBJ2-7|TRBD1
TGCGCCAGCAGCCCGGACAGGGCGAACTTAGACGAGCAGTACTTC
CASSPDRANLDEQYF
>TRBV6-6|-|TRBJ1-3|-
TGTGCCAGCAGTTCCCGACAGGGAAACACCATATATTTT
CASSSRQGNTIYF
>TRBV30|-|TRBJ2-1|TRBD2
TGTGCCTGGGATAGGACTAGCGGGGTGGTAGATGAGCAGTTCTTC
CAWDRTSGVVDEQFF
>TRBV5-6|-|TRBJ2-1|-
TGTGCCAGCACCATTATCCCGTACAATGAGCAGTTCTTC
CASTIIPYNEQFF
>TRBV10-3|-|TRBJ2-2|-
TGTGCCATCGGACCGCGGGGAGCAGGGTCGAACACCGGGGAGCTGTTTTTT
CAIGPRGAGSNTGELFF
>TRBV10-3|-|TRBJ2-2|-
TGTGCCATCGGGGGATCGGGTACTCGAAGGGAGCTGTTTTTT
CAIGGSGTRRELFF
>TRBV10-3|-|TRBJ1-6|TRBD1
TGTGCCATCAGTGAGGGACAGGGGTCTTCACCCCTCCACTTT
CAISEGQGSSPLHF
>TRBV2|-|TRBJ2-3|-
TGTGCCAGCAGTGGCGACAATGATACGCAGTATTTT
CASSGDNDTQYF
>TRBV19|once|TRBJ1-5|-
TGTGCCAGTAGTCAACAGGGATGGAGCAATCAGCCCCAGCATTTT
CASSQQGWSNQPQHF
>TRBV4-1|-|TRBJ2-5|TRBD2
TGCGCCAGCAGCCGCCGACTAGCGGAGCAAGAGACCCAGTACTTC
CASSRRLAEQETQYF
>TRBV29-1|-|TRBJ2-7|-
TGCAGCGTTGAGGGGTTGGGGGAGCAGTACTTC
CSVEGLGEQYF
>TRBV2|-|TRBJ2-1|-
TGTGCCAGCAGTCGAAATAGGGCCGGGCCTCTCGACGGGCAGTTCTTC
CASSRNRAGPLDGQFF
>TRBV21-1|-|TRBJ2-2|-
TGTGCCAGCAGCAGGAATAGGGCGAACACCGGGGAGCTGTTTTTT
CASSRNRANTGELFF